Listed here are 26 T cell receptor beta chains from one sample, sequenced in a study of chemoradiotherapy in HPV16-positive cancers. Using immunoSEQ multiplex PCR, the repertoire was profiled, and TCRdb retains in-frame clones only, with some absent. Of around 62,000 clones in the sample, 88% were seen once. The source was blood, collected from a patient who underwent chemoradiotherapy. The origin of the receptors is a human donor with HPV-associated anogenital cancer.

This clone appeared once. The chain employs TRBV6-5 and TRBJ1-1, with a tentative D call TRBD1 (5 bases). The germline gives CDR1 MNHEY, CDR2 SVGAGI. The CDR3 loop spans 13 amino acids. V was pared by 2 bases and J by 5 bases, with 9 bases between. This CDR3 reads CASSYGGRTEAFF. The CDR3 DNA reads TGTGCCAGCAGTTACGGGGGGAGAACTGAAGCTTTCTTT.

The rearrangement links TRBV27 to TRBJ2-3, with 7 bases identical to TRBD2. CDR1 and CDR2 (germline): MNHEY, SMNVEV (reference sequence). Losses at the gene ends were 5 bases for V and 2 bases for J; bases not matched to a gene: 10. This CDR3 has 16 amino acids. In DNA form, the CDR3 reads TGTGCCAGCAGTGCCGGGACTATTCGTCACACAGATACGCAGTATTTT. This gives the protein CASSAGTIRHTDTQYF.

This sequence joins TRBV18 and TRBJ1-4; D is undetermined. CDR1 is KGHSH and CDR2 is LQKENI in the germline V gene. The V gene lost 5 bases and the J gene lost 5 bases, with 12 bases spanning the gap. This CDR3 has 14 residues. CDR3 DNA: TGTGCCAGCTCAAGCCGACAAACAAATGAAAAACTGTTTTTT. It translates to CASSSRQTNEKLFF.

The CDR3 here is CASSFSGKVETQYF. In DNA, the CDR3 is TGTGCCAGCAGTTTTAGCGGGAAAGTCGAGACCCAGTACTTC. The rearrangement links TRBV27 to TRBJ2-5, with 8 bases fitting TRBD2. Per germline, CDR1 MNHEY and CDR2 SMNVEV (reference sequence). Losses at the gene ends were 3 bases for V and 5 bases for J; bases not matched to a gene: 5. The CDR3 covers 14 residues.

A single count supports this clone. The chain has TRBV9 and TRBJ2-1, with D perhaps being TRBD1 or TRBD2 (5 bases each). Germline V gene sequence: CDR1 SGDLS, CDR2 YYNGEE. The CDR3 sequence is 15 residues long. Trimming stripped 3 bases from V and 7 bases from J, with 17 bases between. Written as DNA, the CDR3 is TGTGCCAGCAGCGGAGTACTAGTTAGGGGTAATGAGCAGTTCTTC. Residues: CASSGVLVRGNEQFF.

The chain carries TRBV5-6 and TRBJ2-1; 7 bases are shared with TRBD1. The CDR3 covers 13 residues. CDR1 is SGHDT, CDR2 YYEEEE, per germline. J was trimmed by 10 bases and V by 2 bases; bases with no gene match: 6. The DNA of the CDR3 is TGTGCCAGCAGCTTTATACCGGGACAGGAGCAGTTCTTC. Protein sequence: CASSFIPGQEQFF.

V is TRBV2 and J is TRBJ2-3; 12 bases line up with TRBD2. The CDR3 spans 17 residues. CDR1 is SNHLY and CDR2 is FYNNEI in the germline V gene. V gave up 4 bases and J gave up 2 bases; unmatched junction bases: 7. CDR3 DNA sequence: TGTGCCAGCAGTGGTCCTAGCGGGAGGGCCGCCACAGATACGCAGTATTTT. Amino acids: CASSGPSGRAATDTQYF.

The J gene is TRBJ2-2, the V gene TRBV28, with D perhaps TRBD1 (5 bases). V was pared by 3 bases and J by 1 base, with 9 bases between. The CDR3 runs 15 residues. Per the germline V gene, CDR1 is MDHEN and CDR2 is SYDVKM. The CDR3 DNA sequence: TGTGCCAGCAGTTTCAGGGTCCTGAACACCGGGGAGCTGTTTTTT. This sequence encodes CASSFRVLNTGELFF.

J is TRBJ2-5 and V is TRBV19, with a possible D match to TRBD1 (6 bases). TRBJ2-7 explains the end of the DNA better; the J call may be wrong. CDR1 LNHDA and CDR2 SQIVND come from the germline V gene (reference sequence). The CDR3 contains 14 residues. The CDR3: CASSIPGESYEQYF. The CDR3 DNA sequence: TGTGCCAGTAGTATACCAGGGGAAAGCTACGAGCAGTACTTC.

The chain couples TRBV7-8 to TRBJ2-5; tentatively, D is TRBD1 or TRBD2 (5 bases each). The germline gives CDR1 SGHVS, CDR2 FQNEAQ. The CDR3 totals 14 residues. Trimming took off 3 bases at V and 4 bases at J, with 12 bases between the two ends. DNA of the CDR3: TGTGCCAGCAGCTTTACAGCAGGGAGAGAGACCCAGTACTTC. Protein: CASSFTAGRETQYF.

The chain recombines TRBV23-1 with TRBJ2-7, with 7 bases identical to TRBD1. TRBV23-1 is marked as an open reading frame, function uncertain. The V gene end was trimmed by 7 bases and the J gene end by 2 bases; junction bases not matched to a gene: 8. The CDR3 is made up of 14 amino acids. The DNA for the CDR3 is TGCGCCAGCACCCAACGGGACAGTGCCTACGAGCAGTACTTC. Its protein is CASTQRDSAYEQYF.

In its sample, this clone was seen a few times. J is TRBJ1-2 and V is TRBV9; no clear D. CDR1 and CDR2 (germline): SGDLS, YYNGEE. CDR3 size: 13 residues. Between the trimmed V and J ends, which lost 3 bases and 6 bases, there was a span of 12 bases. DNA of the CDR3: TGTGCCAGCAGCGCTGGATGGGAGGATGGCTACACCTTC. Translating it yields CASSAGWEDGYTF.

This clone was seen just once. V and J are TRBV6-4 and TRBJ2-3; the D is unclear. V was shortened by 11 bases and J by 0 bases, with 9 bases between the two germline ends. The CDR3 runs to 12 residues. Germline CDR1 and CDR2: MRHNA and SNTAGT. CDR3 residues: CAPLRSTDTQYF. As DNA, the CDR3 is TGTGCCCCCTTGCGAAGCACAGATACGCAGTATTTT.

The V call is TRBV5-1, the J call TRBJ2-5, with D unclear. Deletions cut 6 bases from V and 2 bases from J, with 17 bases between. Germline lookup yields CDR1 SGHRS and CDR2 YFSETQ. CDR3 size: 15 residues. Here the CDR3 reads CASTSDPGPQETQYF. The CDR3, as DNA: TGCGCCAGCACTTCCGACCCGGGCCCTCAAGAGACCCAGTACTTC. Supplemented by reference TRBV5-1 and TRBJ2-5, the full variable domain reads KAGVTQTPRYLIKTRGQQVTLSCSPISGHRSVSWYQQTPGQGLQFLFEYFSETQRNKGNFPGRFSGRQFSNSRSEMNVSTLELGDSALYLCASTSDPGPQETQYFGPGTRLLVL.

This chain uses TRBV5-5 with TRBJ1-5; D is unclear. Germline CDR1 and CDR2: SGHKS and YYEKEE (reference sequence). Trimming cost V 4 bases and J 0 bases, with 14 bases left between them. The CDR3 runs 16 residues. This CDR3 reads CASSHLGRDSNQPQHF. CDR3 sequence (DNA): TGTGCCAGCAGCCACCTTGGCAGAGATAGCAATCAGCCCCAGCATTTT.

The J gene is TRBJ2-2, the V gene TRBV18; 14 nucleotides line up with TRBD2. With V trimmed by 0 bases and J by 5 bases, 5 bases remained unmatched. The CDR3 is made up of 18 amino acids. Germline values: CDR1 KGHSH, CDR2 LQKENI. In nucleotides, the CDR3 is TGTGCCAGCTCACCACCGGGACTAGCGGGAGTTGGGACCGGGGAGCTGTTTTTT. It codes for CASSPPGLAGVGTGELFF.

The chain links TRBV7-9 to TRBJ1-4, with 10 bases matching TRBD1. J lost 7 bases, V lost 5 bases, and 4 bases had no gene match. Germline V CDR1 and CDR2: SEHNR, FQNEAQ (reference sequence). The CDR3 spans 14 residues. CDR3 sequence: CASSMGQGIEKLFF. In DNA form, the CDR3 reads TGTGCCAGCAGCATGGGACAGGGGATTGAAAAACTGTTTTTT.

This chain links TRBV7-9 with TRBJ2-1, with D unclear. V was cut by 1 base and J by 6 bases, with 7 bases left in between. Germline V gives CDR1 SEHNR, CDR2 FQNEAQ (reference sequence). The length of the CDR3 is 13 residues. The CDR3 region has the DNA TGTGCCAGCAGCTTAGGAGGCGTCAATGAGCAGTTCTTC. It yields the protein CASSLGGVNEQFF.

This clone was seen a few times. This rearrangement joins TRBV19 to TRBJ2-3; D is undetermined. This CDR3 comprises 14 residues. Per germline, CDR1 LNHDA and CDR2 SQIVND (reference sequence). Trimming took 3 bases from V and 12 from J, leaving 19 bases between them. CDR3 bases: TGTGCCAGTAGTATCGCAACGTCGGGTTCCTCCCAGTATTTT. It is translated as CASSIATSGSSQYF. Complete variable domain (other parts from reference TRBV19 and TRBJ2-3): DGGITQSPKYLFRKEGQNVTLSCEQNLNHDAMYWYRQDPGQGLRLIYYSQIVNDFQKGDIAEGYSVSREKKESFPLTVTSAQKNPTAFYLCASSIATSGSSQYFGPGTRLTVL.

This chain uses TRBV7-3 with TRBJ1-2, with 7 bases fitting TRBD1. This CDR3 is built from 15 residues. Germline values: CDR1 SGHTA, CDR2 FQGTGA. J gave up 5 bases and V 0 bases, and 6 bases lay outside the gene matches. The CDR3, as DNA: TGTGCCAGCAGCTTAACTCCGGGACAGAGTTATGGCTACACCTTC. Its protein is CASSLTPGQSYGYTF.

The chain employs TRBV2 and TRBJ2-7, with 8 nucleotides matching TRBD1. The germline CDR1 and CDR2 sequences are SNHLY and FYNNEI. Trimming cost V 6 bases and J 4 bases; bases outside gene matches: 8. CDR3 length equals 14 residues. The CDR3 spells CASRNPGGRYEQYF. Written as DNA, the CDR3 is TGTGCCAGCAGAAATCCAGGGGGCAGATACGAGCAGTACTTC.

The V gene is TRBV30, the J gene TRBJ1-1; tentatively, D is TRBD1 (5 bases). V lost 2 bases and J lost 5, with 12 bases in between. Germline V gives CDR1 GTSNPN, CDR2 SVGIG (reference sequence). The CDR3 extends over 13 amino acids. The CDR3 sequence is CAWSQVRETEAFF. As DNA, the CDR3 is TGTGCCTGGAGTCAAGTCAGGGAGACTGAAGCTTTCTTT.

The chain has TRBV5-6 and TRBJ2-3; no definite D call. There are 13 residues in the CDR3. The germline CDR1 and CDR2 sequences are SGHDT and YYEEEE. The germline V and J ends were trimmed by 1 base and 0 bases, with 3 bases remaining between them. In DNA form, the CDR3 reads TGTGCCAGCAGCTTGCTAAGCACAGATACGCAGTATTTT. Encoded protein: CASSLLSTDTQYF.

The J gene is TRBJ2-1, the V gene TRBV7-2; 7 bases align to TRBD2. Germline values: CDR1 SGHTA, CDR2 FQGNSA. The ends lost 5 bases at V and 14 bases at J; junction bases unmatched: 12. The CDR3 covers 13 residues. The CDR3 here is CASSPNGGGPEFF. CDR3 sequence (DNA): TGTGCCAGCAGCCCTAACGGGGGAGGGCCGGAGTTCTTC.

The CDR3: CARAPQGSYEQYF. The CDR3 region has the DNA TGTGCCAGAGCCCCGCAGGGCTCCTACGAGCAGTACTTC. This sequence joins TRBV2 and TRBJ2-7; TRBD1 is a possible D gene (5 bases). Germline V gene data show CDR1 as SNHLY and CDR2 as FYNNEI. The V gene lost 9 bases and the J gene lost 0 bases, with 12 bases spanning the gap. This CDR3 is 13 amino acids long. The complete variable domain, with remaining parts taken from reference TRBV2 and TRBJ2-7, reads EPEVTQTPSHQVTQMGQEVILRCVPISNHLYFYWYRQILGQKVEFLVSFYNNEISEKSEIFDDQFSVERPDGSNFTLKIRSTKLEDSAMYFCARAPQGSYEQYFGPGTRLTVT.

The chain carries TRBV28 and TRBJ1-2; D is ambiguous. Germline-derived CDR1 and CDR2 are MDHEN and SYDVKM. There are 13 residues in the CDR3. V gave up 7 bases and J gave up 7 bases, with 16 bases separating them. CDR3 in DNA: TGTGCCAGCACCCCCCTTAGTCTCGGTGGCTACACCTTC. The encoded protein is CASTPLSLGGYTF.